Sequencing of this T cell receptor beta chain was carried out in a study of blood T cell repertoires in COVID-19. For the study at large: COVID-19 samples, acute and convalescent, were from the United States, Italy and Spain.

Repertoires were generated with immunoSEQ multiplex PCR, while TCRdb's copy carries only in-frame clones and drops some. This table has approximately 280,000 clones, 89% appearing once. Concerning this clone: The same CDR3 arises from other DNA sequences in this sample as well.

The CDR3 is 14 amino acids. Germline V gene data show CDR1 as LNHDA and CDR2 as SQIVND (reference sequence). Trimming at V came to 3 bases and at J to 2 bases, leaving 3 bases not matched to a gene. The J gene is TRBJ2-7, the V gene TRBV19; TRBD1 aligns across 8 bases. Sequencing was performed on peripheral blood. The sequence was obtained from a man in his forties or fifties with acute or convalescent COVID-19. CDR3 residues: CASSIGTGTYEQYF. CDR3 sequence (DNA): TGTGCCAGTAGTATCGGGACAGGAACCTACGAGCAGTACTTC.